The sequence of this T cell receptor beta chain was determined in a study of preoperative IRX-2 immunotherapy in early breast cancer. Described treatment: preoperative locoregional IRX-2 cytokine immunotherapy. Patients received preoperative, locoregional IRX-2 cytokine immunotherapy in a phase Ib study. Clones were sequenced by immunoSEQ multiplex PCR, and TCRdb holds only the in-frame ones, with some missing. The sample lists about 42,000 clones; 60% to 80% were seen once. The V end was cut by 5 bases, the J end by 2 bases, with 12 bases between. This CDR3 has 14 amino acids. Looked up from germline, CDR1 is SGHNT and CDR2 is YENEEA.

The receptor's source is a human donor with breast cancer. The V gene is TRBV11-3, the J gene TRBJ1-2; the D gene is possibly TRBD1 (6 bases). Sequenced here: tumor tissue, sampled after IRX-2 immunotherapy. The DNA of the CDR3 is TGTGCCAGCAGCCATGGTGGACAGAACTATGGCTACACCTTC. Translated: CASSHGGQNYGYTF.